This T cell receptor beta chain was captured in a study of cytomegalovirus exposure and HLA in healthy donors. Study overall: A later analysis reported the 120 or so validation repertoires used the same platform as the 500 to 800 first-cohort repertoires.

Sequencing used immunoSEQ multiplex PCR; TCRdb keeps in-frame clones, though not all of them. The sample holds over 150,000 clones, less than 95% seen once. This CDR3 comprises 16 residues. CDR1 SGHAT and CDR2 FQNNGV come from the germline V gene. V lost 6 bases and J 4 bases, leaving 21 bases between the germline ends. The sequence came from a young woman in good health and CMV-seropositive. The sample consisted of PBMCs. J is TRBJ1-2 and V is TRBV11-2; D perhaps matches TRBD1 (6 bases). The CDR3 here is CASRPIRDTRTYGYTF. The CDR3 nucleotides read TGTGCCAGCAGACCCATCCGGGACACTCGAACCTATGGCTACACCTTC.